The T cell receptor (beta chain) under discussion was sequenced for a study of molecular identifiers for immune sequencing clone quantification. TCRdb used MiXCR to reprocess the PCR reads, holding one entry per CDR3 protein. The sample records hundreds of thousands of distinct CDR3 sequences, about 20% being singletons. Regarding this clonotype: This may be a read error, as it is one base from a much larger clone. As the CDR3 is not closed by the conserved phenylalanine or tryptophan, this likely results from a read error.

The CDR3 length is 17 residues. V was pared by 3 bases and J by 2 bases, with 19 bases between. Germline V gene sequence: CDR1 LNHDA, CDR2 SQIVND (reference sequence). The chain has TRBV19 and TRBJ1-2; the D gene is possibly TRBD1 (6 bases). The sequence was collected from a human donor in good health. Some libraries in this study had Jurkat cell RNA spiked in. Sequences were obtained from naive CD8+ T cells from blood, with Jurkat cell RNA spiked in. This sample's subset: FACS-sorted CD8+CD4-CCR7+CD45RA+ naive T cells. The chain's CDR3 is CASSIWGQRRTNYGYTV. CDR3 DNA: TGTGCCAGTAGTATTTGGGGACAACGCCGAACGAACTATGGCTACACCGTC.